This T cell receptor (beta chain) was recovered during a study of blood T cell repertoires in COVID-19. Per the germline V gene, CDR1 is SGHAT and CDR2 is FQNNGV. Deletions cut 4 bases from V and 13 bases from J, with 19 bases between. CDR3 length: 13 residues. Sequencing was performed with immunoSEQ multiplex PCR; in TCRdb, only in-frame clones are kept and a portion is missing. Among fewer than 110,000 clones listed, over 60% were seen once. The rearrangement uses TRBV11-2 and TRBJ1-2; D perhaps matches TRBD1 (6 bases). Sequencing input: peripheral blood. The TCR sequence derives from a man between 70 and 80 years old with acute or convalescent COVID-19. CDR3 region: CASSSGGAGLVTF. DNA for the CDR3: TGTGCCAGCAGCTCCGGGGGGGCGGGTTTGGTCACCTTC.